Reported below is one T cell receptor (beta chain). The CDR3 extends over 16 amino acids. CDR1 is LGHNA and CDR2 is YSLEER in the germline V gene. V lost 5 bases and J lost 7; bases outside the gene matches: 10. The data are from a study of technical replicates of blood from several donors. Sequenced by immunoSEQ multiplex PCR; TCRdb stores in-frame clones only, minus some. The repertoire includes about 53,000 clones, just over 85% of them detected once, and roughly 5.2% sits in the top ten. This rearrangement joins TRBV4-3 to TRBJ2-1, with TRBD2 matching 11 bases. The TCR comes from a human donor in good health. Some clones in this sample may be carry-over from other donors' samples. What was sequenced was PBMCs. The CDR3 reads CASSASLAGGFNEQFF. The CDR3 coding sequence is TGCGCCAGCAGCGCATCCCTAGCGGGAGGTTTTAATGAGCAGTTCTTC.